Listed below are T cell receptor beta chains from one sample, sequenced in a study of persistence of HIV-infected CD4 T cells. No antigens are known for them. Clones were read by immunoSEQ multiplex PCR, and TCRdb kept only the in-frame ones, dropping some. The sample includes roughly 41,000 clones, approximately 80% of them seen just once. The sequences come from CD4+ T cells sorted from PBMCs after roughly 17-hour stimulation, collected from a patient who received antiretroviral therapy. These receptors were obtained from an adult man with HIV who was CMV-seropositive. Both conserved end residues are part of each CDR3. The D gene is left open where the match is weak. A row's size may be missing; if present it is once, few, many or a size class.

TRBJ1-1 | . | . | TRBV5-6 | TGTGCCAGCAGCTTTGGCAGATACAACACTGAAGCTTTCTTT | CASSFGRYNTEAFF
TRBJ1-2 | . | few | TRBV7-8 | TGTGCCAGCAGCTTAGACCGGGGGAGGGTTGTCAACTATGGCTACACCTTC | CASSLDRGRVVNYGYTF
TRBJ1-1 | TRBD1 | . | TRBV7-8 | TGTGCCAGCAGCTGGGGACAGGGGAACACTGAAGCTTTCTTT | CASSWGQGNTEAFF
TRBJ1-4 | . | . | TRBV7-9 | TGTGCCAGCAGCTTAGTTGGTGACCGCTTCAGTACCGCTAATGAAAAACTGTTTTTT | CASSLVGDRFSTANEKLFF
TRBJ1-2 | . | few | TRBV7-8 | TGTGCCAGCAGCACCTACTCGGGGAGATCGTCCTATGGCTACACCTTC | CASSTYSGRSSYGYTF
TRBJ1-1 | . | . | TRBV12-3/TRBV12-4 | TGTGCCAGCAGCCAGGGTTTCGACACTGAAGCTTTCTTT | CASSQGFDTEAFF
TRBJ2-2 | . | . | TRBV5-1 | TGCGCCAGCAGCTTGGATGATCCCAGCGGGAACACCGGGGAGCTGTTTTTT | CASSLDDPSGNTGELFF
TRBJ1-2 | TRBD1 | . | TRBV15 | TGTGCCACCAGCGGGCGGAGACAGGGCCAAGGCTACACCTTC | CATSGRRQGQGYTF
TRBJ2-7 | . | few | TRBV21-1 | TGTGCCAGCAGCCCCCGGGGGGGACCCGGTTACTACGAGCAGTACTTC | CASSPRGGPGYYEQYF
TRBJ1-5 | TRBD1 | medium-sized | TRBV7-2 | TGTGCCAGCAGCTTGAGACAGGGTAGCAATCAGCCCCAGCATTTT | CASSLRQGSNQPQHF
TRBJ1-4 | . | few | TRBV5-1 | TGCGCCAGCAGCTTGGAACCCATTAATGAAAAACTGTTTTTT | CASSLEPINEKLFF
TRBJ2-6 | . | . | TRBV30 | TGTGCCTGGAGTTCGGTCGGGATCACCAACGTCCTGACTTTC | CAWSSVGITNVLTF
TRBJ1-2 | . | . | TRBV5-1 | TGCGCCAGCAGCCCGGCGGCCGGGAGCGAGGGCTACACCTTC | CASSPAAGSEGYTF
TRBJ2-3 | TRBD1 | . | TRBV7-2 | TGTGCCAGCAGCTGGCGGACAGGCATTAGCACAGATGCGCAGTATTTT | CASSWRTGISTDAQYF
TRBJ2-1 | TRBD2 | . | TRBV30 | TGTGCCTGGAGTCGAAGACTAGCGGTGTACAATGAGCAGTTCTTC | CAWSRRLAVYNEQFF
TRBJ2-1 | TRBD2 | . | TRBV18 | TGTGCCAGCTCACCACTTTATACGGGGGGAGTGAATGAGCAGTTCTTC | CASSPLYTGGVNEQFF
TRBJ1-2 | TRBD1 | . | TRBV28 | TGTGCCAGCAGTTTATCGGGACAGGTTGTCCATGGCTACACCTTC | CASSLSGQVVHGYTF
TRBJ1-5 | . | . | TRBV7-9 | TGTGCCAGCAGCCCCCCCGGCCCCCAGCATTTT | CASSPPGPQHF
TRBJ1-1 | TRBD1 | . | TRBV18 | TGTGCCAGCTCACAAAACAGGGGTGGAGCTTTCTTT | CASSQNRGGAFF
TRBJ1-2 | . | . | TRBV28 | TGTGCCAGCAGTACCCCCGACTATGGCTACACCTTC | CASSTPDYGYTF
TRBJ2-3 | . | . | TRBV10-3 | TGTGCCATCAGTGTATCAGGGGCTTCAGATACGCAGTATTTT | CAISVSGASDTQYF
TRBJ1-6 | . | . | TRBV10-3 | TGTGCCATCAGTGAGTCGGGCGGCGGAGGAGCACCCCTCCACTTT | CAISESGGGGAPLHF
TRBJ1-3 | TRBD1 | . | TRBV7-8 | TGTGCCAGCAGCGCCCCCGGGACAGGACACCGAAACACCATATATTTT | CASSAPGTGHRNTIYF
TRBJ1-1 | . | few | TRBV5-1 | TGCGCCAGCAGCTTGAAGAAGGAATCTGAAGCTTTCTTT | CASSLKKESEAFF
TRBJ2-2 | . | . | TRBV28 | TGTGCCAGCAGTTTATCGCGGGACAGAATCACCGGGGAGCTGTTTTTT | CASSLSRDRITGELFF
TRBJ1-5 | . | . | TRBV6-1 | TGTGCCAGCAGTGAAGCCCGGTTACGGCAGCCCCAGCATTTT | CASSEARLRQPQHF
TRBJ1-3 | TRBD1 | few | TRBV5-5 | TGTGCCAGCAGCCCCGGACAGGGCGCTGGAAACACCATATATTTT | CASSPGQGAGNTIYF
TRBJ1-1 | . | once | TRBV25-1 | TGTGCCAGCAGTGATTGGACTGCGAACACTGAAGCTTTCTTT | CASSDWTANTEAFF
TRBJ1-2 | . | . | TRBV30 | TGTGCCTGGAGTGTTGGGGGGCGAGGCTACACCTTC | CAWSVGGRGYTF
TRBJ1-6 | . | . | TRBV6-5 | TGTGCCAGCAGTTACAGGGTGGAACCGGGTTCACCCCTCCACTTT | CASSYRVEPGSPLHF
TRBJ2-3 | TRBD2 | . | TRBV28 | TGTGCCAGCAGCGGCACTAGCGGGGGGGCCGGGTCGACAGATACGCAGTATTTT | CASSGTSGGAGSTDTQYF
TRBJ1-5 | . | . | TRBV28 | TGTGCCAGCACTCCCCGGACAGCCAACAATCAGCCCCAGCATTTT | CASTPRTANNQPQHF
TRBJ1-2 | . | few | TRBV6-5 | TGTGCCACCCAAACAACGGGTGGCTACACCTTC | CATQTTGGYTF
TRBJ2-3 | . | once | TRBV9 | TGTGCCAGCAGCGTAGATCGGGGGGCGCGTGGTACGCAGTATTTT | CASSVDRGARGTQYF
TRBJ1-2 | . | . | TRBV18 | TGTGCCAGCTCGAAGAGTTATGGCTACACCTTC | CASSKSYGYTF
TRBJ1-4 | . | few | TRBV5-6 | TGTGCCAGCAGCTATAGGGCCCTATCTGGAGGGGAAAAACTGTTTTTT | CASSYRALSGGEKLFF
TRBJ2-3 | . | once | TRBV4-1 | TGCGCCAGCAGCCGCAGCACAGATACGCAGTATTTT | CASSRSTDTQYF
TRBJ1-1 | . | . | TRBV14 | TGTGCCAGCAGCCCCTACACCGCCGGGACAAGGCTCTCTCCCATGAACACTGAAGCTTTCTTT | CASSPYTAGTRLSPMNTEAFF